These T cell receptor beta chains were read from a single sample in a study of blood T cell repertoires in COVID-19. This table comes from immunoSEQ multiplex PCR, and its TCRdb copy is limited to in-frame clones, with some not included. The sample has some 230,000 clones; more than 75% are singletons. The sample was peripheral blood. The receptors were gathered from a woman of 80 years or more with COVID-19, enrolled during active disease. Each CDR3 is given without its conserved first and last residue. D genes are given only for firm matches. Clone sizes are given selectively: once, few, many, or a class where the clone is expanded.

size	V	D	J	CDR3
-	TRBV7-9	-	TRBJ2-1	ASSLAVGKWGQYNEQF
-	TRBV18	TRBD1	TRBJ1-5	ASSPKPGTGNLNQPQH
once	TRBV7-8	-	TRBJ1-1	ASSRSLDTEAF
-	TRBV29-1	-	TRBJ1-4	SVLAEQKLF
-	TRBV2	-	TRBJ2-3	ASSDPRELY
-	TRBV5-1	TRBD1	TRBJ1-1	ASKPSGQLNTEAF
-	TRBV28	-	TRBJ1-1	ASSLGKRTEAF
-	TRBV14	-	TRBJ2-1	ASSQDVRGQF
-	TRBV30	-	TRBJ1-5	AWSARGYSNQPQH
-	TRBV18	TRBD2	TRBJ2-1	ASSQGTSGGSYEQF
-	TRBV30	-	TRBJ1-2	AWSVTAGYGYT
-	TRBV7-6	TRBD1	TRBJ1-4	ASSVGTGDNNEKLF
-	TRBV15	TRBD1	TRBJ2-1	ATSGGQNNEQF
-	TRBV7-9	-	TRBJ1-1	ASNPMTVNTEAF
-	TRBV19	-	TRBJ1-1	ASSINGVGGWTEAF
-	TRBV12-1	-	TRBJ1-5	ASSPRQRQPQH
-	TRBV6-2/TRBV6-3	TRBD1	TRBJ2-7	ASSYRQGPYEQY
few	TRBV5-6	TRBD2	TRBJ2-7	ASSPTSTYEQY
few	TRBV30	-	TRBJ2-2	AWSVVEGPGTGELF
-	TRBV7-8	-	TRBJ1-2	ASSPRTYSVIGYT
few	TRBV2	TRBD1	TRBJ2-7	ASRYMTGNEQY
-	TRBV7-3	-	TRBJ1-4	ASSLTGGRGEKLF
-	TRBV12-5	TRBD1	TRBJ1-1	ASGPGQGREAF
-	TRBV27	-	TRBJ1-5	ASSWGTDQPQH
-	TRBV15	-	TRBJ1-2	ATSRDVRDYGYT
-	TRBV12-5	-	TRBJ2-2	ASGTYRATNTGELF
-	TRBV18	-	TRBJ2-7	ASSPGVTGGREQY
-	TRBV4-3	TRBD1	TRBJ1-4	ASSQRQGGNEKLF
-	TRBV18	-	TRBJ1-2	ASSQVTDKTYGYT
-	TRBV6-7	-	TRBJ2-3	ASSYCQRILTDTQY
-	TRBV19	TRBD1	TRBJ2-5	ASRGQGTGQETQY
-	TRBV18	TRBD2	TRBJ2-3	ASSLMTSAGGTDTQY
-	TRBV5-5	TRBD2	TRBJ2-7	ASSLAASGAYEQY
-	TRBV6-2/TRBV6-3	-	TRBJ1-5	ASSYSIAGGNQPQH
-	TRBV9	TRBD2	TRBJ2-3	ASSDLAGVDTQY
-	TRBV2	TRBD1	TRBJ2-3	ASSPDRDTDTQY
-	TRBV7-8	-	TRBJ1-1	ASSSRQTDKNTEAF
few	TRBV2	TRBD1	TRBJ2-2	ASILQGKSGELF
once	TRBV6-5	-	TRBJ1-1	ASSYEARQNTEAF
few	TRBV5-1	-	TRBJ1-1	ASSLGAGAQESTEAF
-	TRBV28	TRBD2	TRBJ2-3	ASTQGLAVLVDTQY
-	TRBV28	TRBD2	TRBJ2-5	ASRLAGGPETQY